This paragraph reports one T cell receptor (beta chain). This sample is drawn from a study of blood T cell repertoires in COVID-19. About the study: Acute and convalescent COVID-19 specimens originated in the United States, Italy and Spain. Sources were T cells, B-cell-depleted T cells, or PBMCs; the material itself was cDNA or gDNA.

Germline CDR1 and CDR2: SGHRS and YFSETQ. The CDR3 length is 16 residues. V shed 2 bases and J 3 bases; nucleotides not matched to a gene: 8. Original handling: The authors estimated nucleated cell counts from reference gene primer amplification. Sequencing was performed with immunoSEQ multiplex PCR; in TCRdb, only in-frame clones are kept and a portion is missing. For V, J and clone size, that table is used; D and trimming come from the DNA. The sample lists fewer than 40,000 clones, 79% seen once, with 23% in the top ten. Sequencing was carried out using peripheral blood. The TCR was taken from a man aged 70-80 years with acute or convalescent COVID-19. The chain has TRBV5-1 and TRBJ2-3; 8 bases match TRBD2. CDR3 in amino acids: CASSLAGDGITDTQYF. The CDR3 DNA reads TGCGCCAGCAGCTTAGCGGGAGACGGGATAACAGATACGCAGTATTTT.